The 22 T cell receptor beta chains listed next were all sequenced from one sample in a study of shared clonotypes between healthy human individuals. This table comes from immunoSEQ multiplex PCR, and its TCRdb copy is limited to in-frame clones, with some not included. The table has 950,000 to 1,300,000 clones, around 74% seen once. Sequenced material: memory CD4+ T cells sorted from blood. Subset given: CD45RA-negative fraction. The receptors were sampled from a man aged 18 to 30 in good health.

This clone was seen only a few times. The gene calls are TRBV2 and TRBJ1-4, with a tentative D call TRBD1 (5 bases). CDR1 and CDR2 (germline): SNHLY, FYNNEI. The germline V and J ends were trimmed by 7 bases and 7 bases, with 13 bases remaining between them. The CDR3 runs to 13 residues. The CDR3 reads CASTLGAFEKLFF. In DNA, the CDR3 is TGTGCCAGCACCCTAGGGGCTTTTGAAAAACTGTTTTTT.

V and J are TRBV10-3 and TRBJ1-2; the D is unclear. The CDR3 is made up of 13 amino acids. Germline CDR1 reads ENHRY; CDR2 reads SYGVKD. V lost 2 bases to trimming and J lost 6 bases, with 10 bases between them. Here the CDR3 reads CAISELVSDGYTF. CDR3 nucleotides: TGTGCCATCAGTGAGCTGGTCAGTGATGGCTACACCTTC.

The CDR3 DNA reads as TGCGCCAGCAGCTTGGACCAGAATGGCTACACCTTC. The encoded protein is CASSLDQNGYTF. The chain uses TRBV5-1 and TRBJ1-2, with unresolved D. Trimming stripped 0 bases from V and 6 bases from J, with 6 bases between. Germline values: CDR1 SGHRS, CDR2 YFSETQ. The CDR3 runs to 12 residues.

The CDR3: CSVFRTDTQYF. CDR3 bases: TGCAGTGTGTTCCGCACAGATACGCAGTATTTT. The V and J genes are TRBV20-1 and TRBJ2-3; D unclear. The V end lost 7 bases, the J end lost 1 base, and 6 bases lay between the germline ends. Germline V CDR1 and CDR2: DFQATT, SNEGSKA (reference sequence). The length of the CDR3 is 11 residues.

This rearrangement joins TRBV5-6 to TRBJ2-3; D gene ambiguous. The CDR3 contains 13 residues. The V gene lost 0 bases and the J gene lost 0 bases, with 2 bases spanning the gap. Germline V gives CDR1 SGHDT, CDR2 YYEEEE. The CDR3 is CASSLVSTDTQYF. CDR3 nucleotide sequence: TGTGCCAGCAGCTTGGTTAGCACAGATACGCAGTATTTT.

The chain joins TRBV2 to TRBJ1-1; TRBD1 matches at 9 bases. CDR3 size: 14 residues. V lost 6 bases to trimming and J lost 1 base; unmatched junction nucleotides: 3. The germline gives CDR1 SNHLY, CDR2 FYNNEI. DNA for the CDR3: TGTGCCAGCAGGCTGGGACAGGGGAACACTGAAGCTTTCTTT. Translation: CASRLGQGNTEAFF. Based on the CDR3 plus reference TRBV2 and TRBJ1-1, the full variable domain is EPEVTQTPSHQVTQMGQEVILRCVPISNHLYFYWYRQILGQKVEFLVSFYNNEISEKSEIFDDQFSVERPDGSNFTLKIRSTKLEDSAMYFCASRLGQGNTEAFFGQGTRLTVV.

The chain joins TRBV7-2 to TRBJ2-7; TRBD1 aligns across 7 bases. J gave up 3 bases and V 4 bases, and 3 bases lay outside the gene matches. This CDR3 comprises 13 residues. CDR1 is SGHTA, CDR2 FQGNSA, per germline. The DNA of the CDR3 is TGTGCCAGCAGCTCCCGGACAGGCTACGAGCAGTACTTC. Translating it yields CASSSRTGYEQYF.

In its sample, this clone was seen a few times. The chain carries TRBV6-5 and TRBJ1-2; no definite D call. Germline CDR1 reads MNHEY; CDR2 reads SVGAGI. CDR3 length: 13 amino acids. V was shortened by 4 bases and J by 8 bases, with 14 bases between the two germline ends. The DNA for the CDR3 is TGTGCCAGCAGTTCCGGTGGAGGGTGGGGCTACACCTTC. Translation: CASSSGGGWGYTF.

V gene TRBV5-6 combines with J gene TRBJ1-1, with D tentatively TRBD1 (6 bases). V dropped 0 bases and J dropped 1 base, with 13 bases sitting between them. The CDR3 has 16 amino acids. The germline V gene has CDR1 SGHDT and CDR2 YYEEEE. The CDR3 here is CASSLEFGGANTEAFF. CDR3 nucleotide sequence: TGTGCCAGCAGCTTGGAGTTCGGGGGGGCGAACACTGAAGCTTTCTTT.

This clone has more than one count but fewer than ten. This chain joins TRBV5-1 and TRBJ1-6; D is possibly TRBD1 (5 bases). Germline-derived CDR1 and CDR2 are SGHRS and YFSETQ. This CDR3 comprises 13 residues. The ends were cut back, 4 bases at V and 7 bases at J, with 9 bases in the middle. The CDR3 DNA follows: TGCGCCAGCAGCATGACAGAAAATTCACCCCTCCACTTT. Protein sequence: CASSMTENSPLHF.

This chain uses TRBV7-9 with TRBJ2-7; 10 bases line up with TRBD1. J was trimmed by 4 bases and V by 5 bases; bases with no gene match: 8. Looked up from germline, CDR1 is SEHNR and CDR2 is FQNEAQ (reference sequence). The CDR3 extends over 15 amino acids. The CDR3 here is CASSPRGQGVYEQYF. CDR3 bases: TGTGCCAGCAGCCCACGCGGACAGGGGGTTTACGAGCAGTACTTC.

This clone was observed once. This chain connects TRBV30 to TRBJ2-4; 9 bases align to TRBD2. Trimming took 5 bases from V and 10 from J; bases not matched to a gene: 15. The CDR3 is made up of 15 amino acids. CDR1 GTSNPN and CDR2 SVGIG come from the germline V gene (reference sequence). The CDR3 here is CAWRFSGGPGEIQYF. The CDR3 nucleotides read TGTGCCTGGCGATTTAGCGGGGGCCCGGGGGAGATTCAGTACTTC.

Concerning this clone: A much larger clone lies a single base off, so this may be a read error. The chain recombines TRBV10-3 with TRBJ1-1; the match to TRBD1 covers 8 bases. V was pared by 6 bases and J by 1 base, with 4 bases of the junction left unmatched. CDR3 length equals 14 residues. Germline values: CDR1 ENHRY, CDR2 SYGVKD. CDR3 in DNA: TGTGCCATCAGCCACGGACAGGGGAACACTGAAGCTTTCTTT. Its protein is CAISHGQGNTEAFF.

CDR3 DNA: TGCGCCAGCAGTGAGCCCGGAGGCAGGGGGCTGGATGGCTACACCTTC. It specifies CASSEPGGRGLDGYTF. V is TRBV10-2 and J is TRBJ1-2, with 8 bases lining up with TRBD1. J was trimmed by 6 bases and V by 2 bases; bases with no gene match: 11. Per germline, CDR1 WSHSY and CDR2 SAAADI. This CDR3 is built from 16 residues.

The chain links TRBV7-9 to TRBJ1-5, with 8 bases aligning to TRBD1. The CDR3 extends over 16 amino acids. The J segment lost 5 bases and the V segment lost 3 bases, leaving 9 bases of the junction unmatched. Germline CDR1 is SEHNR and CDR2 is FQNEAQ (reference sequence). For the CDR3, the DNA is TGTGCCAGCAGCTTCAGGACAGGGAGTGGAGATCAGCCCCAGCATTTT. This gives the protein CASSFRTGSGDQPQHF. Full variable domain (remainder filled in from reference TRBV7-9 and TRBJ1-5): DTGVSQNPRHKITKRGQNVTFRCDPISEHNRLYWYRQTLGQGPEFLTYFQNEAQLEKSRLLSDRFSAERPKGSFSTLEIQRTEQGDSAMYLCASSFRTGSGDQPQHFGDGTRLSIL.

The V and J genes are TRBV18 and TRBJ1-2; D is unresolved. The V end lost 2 bases, the J end lost 0 bases, and 13 bases lay between the germline ends. In germline, CDR1 is KGHSH, CDR2 LQKENI. This CDR3 has 16 residues. The CDR3, as DNA: TGTGCCAGCTCACCAGAGAATTTAATACCTAACTATGGCTACACCTTC. Its translation is CASSPENLIPNYGYTF. Together with reference TRBV18 and TRBJ1-2, the CDR3 gives the full variable domain: NAGVMQNPRHLVRRRGQEARLRCSPMKGHSHVYWYRQLPEEGLKFMVYLQKENIIDESGMPKERFSAEFPKEGPSILRIQQVVRGDSAAYFCASSPENLIPNYGYTFGSGTRLTVV.

The rearrangement joins TRBV6-1 to TRBJ1-6; D unresolved. V gave up 3 bases and J gave up 13 bases, with 10 bases separating them. Germline CDR1 is MNHNS and CDR2 is SASEGT. The CDR3 sequence is 12 residues long. The DNA for the CDR3 is TGTGCCAGCAGTGACATCGGTTCTCCCCTCCACTTT. It is translated as CASSDIGSPLHF.

The chain couples TRBV10-2 to TRBJ2-7; TRBD2 matches 9 bases. V lost 5 bases, J lost 6 bases, and 11 bases stayed unmatched. The germline V gene encodes CDR1 WSHSY and CDR2 SAAADI. The CDR3 covers 15 residues. The DNA for the CDR3 is TGCGCCAGCAGTCTCTTAGCGGGAGAGAGAAGCGAGCAGTACTTC. Its translation is CASSLLAGERSEQYF.

This clone showed up many times. This sequence joins TRBV15 and TRBJ2-7; D ambiguous. The V gene lost 5 bases and the J gene lost 2 bases, with 10 bases spanning the gap. The CDR3 consists of 13 residues. Germline loops: CDR1 LNHNV, CDR2 YYDKDF (reference sequence). CDR3 in DNA: TGTGCCACCAGCGACGGTGAAGCCTACGAGCAGTACTTC. Translation: CATSDGEAYEQYF.

Comments on this clone: Other DNA sequences from this sample encode an identical CDR3 as well. The chain employs TRBV6-6 and TRBJ1-5; D gene uncertain. The CDR3 contains 10 residues. Trimming cost V 8 bases and J 5 bases, with 4 bases left between them. Per the germline V gene, CDR1 is MNHNY and CDR2 is SVGAGI (reference sequence). The CDR3 DNA reads as TGTGCCAGCGGGGATCAGCCCCAGCATTTT. Its translation: CASGDQPQHF.

This clone was detected only a few times. Other DNA sequences of this sample code for an identical CDR3. The CDR3 DNA is TGTGCCAGCTCCCCGACAGGGAGTACTGAAGCTTTCTTT. It yields the protein CASSPTGSTEAFF. V and J are TRBV18 and TRBJ1-1, with 7 bases that match TRBD1. J gave up 5 bases and V 6 bases, and 6 bases lay outside the gene matches. The CDR3 length is 13 residues. Germline V gene lookup returns CDR1 KGHSH and CDR2 LQKENI.

The CDR3 DNA reads TGTGCCAGCATACAGTACAATGAGCAGTTCTTC. This codes for CASIQYNEQFF. The chain carries TRBV2 and TRBJ2-1, with unresolved D. V lost 7 bases and J lost 4, with 5 bases in between. The CDR3 is 11 residues long. Germline values: CDR1 SNHLY, CDR2 FYNNEI.